This paragraph covers one TCR beta chain sequence. It has no known antigen specificity. One base away there is no much larger clone; base qualities are not given. The data stem from a study of graft-versus-host responses after intestinal transplantation listed by TCRdb under 2021. Notes on the research overall: Recipients received multivisceral, liver-intestinal, or isolated intestinal transplants. Every recipient was given anti-thymocyte globulin induction, then maintenance tacrolimus and steroids for around three years. Graft-versus-host and host-versus-graft alloreactive T cell clones were tracked in the graft, circulation and bone marrow after intestinal transplantation using bulk TCR-beta CDR3 sequencing. To identify alloreactive clones, pre-transplant mixed lymphocyte reaction products were sequenced and compared with unstimulated pre-transplant donor and recipient T cells. The cohort enrolled around 25 intestinal transplant recipients including one retransplant, and 3 patients lacking pretransplant specimens were excluded. Donor T cell macrochimerism was defined as a peak of at least 4% donor T cells among recipient peripheral blood mononuclear cells. Rather than being sequenced by the commercial service, samples from three later patients were sequenced in-house on an Illumina MiSeq and processed with MiXCR. On the study overall, not on this receptor specifically: Early after transplant, peak levels of circulating GvH clones were associated with declines in HvG clones. Patients with donor T cell macrochimerism had high GvH to HvG T cell clonal ratios in their allografts. Conclusions were limited by the relatively low number and heterogeneity of intestinal transplant patients. GvH clones turned up in recipient bone marrow, with some appearing earlier in ileal mucosa or blood, a pattern consistent with an intestinal mucosal origin.

In the first month after transplant, blood samples were collected up to 4 times, and after that at least monthly when available. The library was produced with the immunoSEQ multiplex PCR assay. Adaptive Biotechnologies carried out high-throughput TCR-beta CDR3 sequencing of genomic DNA for most patients. The paper's processing steps were these. Adaptive's ImmunoSEQ software was the source of the TCR sequencing data for 18 patients, while a few other patients were processed with MiXCR and VDJtools. CDR3 nucleotide sequences shared by donor and recipient were removed because the origin of these sequences could not be assigned. To count as alloreactive, a clone needed at least 2-fold expansion over unstimulated cells and a minimum CFSE-low frequency of 0.002% (template counts) or 0.001% (read counts). A clone was considered mappable if detected in the sequenced pre-transplant spleen, lymph node, or MLR CFSE-low populations of the donor or recipient. Cumulative frequency of alloreactive clones was calculated as a percentage of all sequences weighted by copy number. TCRdb's version of the immuneACCESS table is confined to in-frame rearrangements and falls short of the full clone set. An unresolved V gene accounts for under half of the shortfall where checked; the remainder is of unknown origin. The DNA was the basis for D and trimming; V, J and clone size are from that table. This sample holds approximately 58,000 clones; approximately 89% were observed only once. The ten largest clones capture 2.5% to 3% of the sample.

At the junction V is shortened by 0 bases and J by 2 bases, with 11 bases in between. Spanning cysteine to phenylalanine, the CDR3 consists of 15 amino acids. The kept DNA is CDR3 alone, 45 bases in frame from the first base. In the germline V gene, CDR1 corresponds to SGHVS and CDR2 to FQNEAQ. The source of this sequence is a human patient who received an intestinal transplant, so some T cells may come from the graft donor. The sample in question was PBMCs, obtained roughly 120 days after intestinal transplantation. The chain employs TRBV7-8 and TRBJ2-7; no D gene is confidently identified. The DNA is TGTGCCAGCAGCTTAGCGCAACACTCCACCTACGAGCAGTACTTC. It translates as CASSLAQHSTYEQYF. Full variable domain (CDR3 extended with the reference TRBV7-8 and TRBJ2-7 proteins): GAGVSQSPRYKVAKRGQDVALRCDPISGHVSLFWYQQALGQGPEFLTYFQNEAQLDKSGLPSDRFFAERPEGSVSTLKIQRTQQEDSAVYLCASSLAQHSTYEQYFGPGTRLTVT.